Presented here are 21 T cell receptor beta chains from one specimen sequenced in a study of blood T cell repertoires in COVID-19. Some clones are missing from TCRdb's copy, which holds only in-frame ones; the method was immunoSEQ multiplex PCR. The sample lists around 200,000 clones, 75% to 90% occurring once. Sequences were obtained from PBMCs or T cells enriched from blood (not recorded which). Receptors were obtained from a man aged 40-49 years who had recovered from COVID-19.

V is TRBV3-1 (or the pseudogene TRBV3-2) and J is TRBJ1-1; D is unclear. The CDR3 length is 13 residues. The V gene's germline CDR1 is LGHDT and CDR2 YNNKEL (reference sequence). Trimming cost V 6 bases and J 6 bases, with 14 bases left between them. The CDR3 loop reads CASSPTPRPEAFF. The DNA of the CDR3 is TGTGCCAGCAGTCCGACTCCCCGTCCTGAAGCTTTCTTT.

The V call is TRBV6-5, the J call TRBJ1-1; D may be TRBD1 (5 bases). The CDR3 consists of 15 residues. V lost 0 bases, J lost 0 bases, and 8 bases lay in between. Looked up from germline, CDR1 is MNHEY and CDR2 is SVGAGI. Here the CDR3 reads CASSYSRQMNTEAFF. CDR3 DNA: TGTGCCAGCAGTTACTCGAGACAGATGAACACTGAAGCTTTCTTT.

The DNA of the CDR3 is TGCGCCAGCAGCGGATGGGACAGGGGATTTTCTGAAGCTTTCTTT. Translation gives CASSGWDRGFSEAFF. V is TRBV5-1 and J is TRBJ1-1; 10 nucleotides match TRBD1. Trimming removed 4 bases from V and 6 bases from J; junction bases left unmatched: 9. Germline-derived CDR1 and CDR2 are SGHRS and YFSETQ. The CDR3 totals 15 residues. The complete variable domain, with remaining parts taken from reference TRBV5-1 and TRBJ1-1, reads KAGVTQTPRYLIKTRGQQVTLSCSPISGHRSVSWYQQTPGQGLQFLFEYFSETQRNKGNFPGRFSGRQFSNSRSEMNVSTLELGDSALYLCASSGWDRGFSEAFFGQGTRLTVV.

This clone appeared once. The genes are TRBV5-1 and TRBJ2-3; no definite D call. V gave up 2 bases and J gave up 4 bases, with 8 bases separating them. CDR3 size: 13 residues. The germline gives CDR1 SGHRS, CDR2 YFSETQ. CDR3 coding DNA: TGCGCCAGCAGCTTTAGGAGAGCAGATACGCAGTATTTT. Translating it yields CASSFRRADTQYF.

The V call is TRBV12-5, the J call TRBJ1-2; D is perhaps TRBD1 (6 bases). Trimming took 1 base from V and 5 from J, leaving 11 bases between them. Germline CDR1 LGHNT, CDR2 FRNRAP. The CDR3 sequence is 14 residues long. CDR3 residues: CASGLGGGIYGYTF. The CDR3 nucleotides read TGTGCTAGTGGTTTGGGAGGGGGAATTTATGGCTACACCTTC.

V usage is TRBV6-1 and J usage is TRBJ1-5; 7 bases match TRBD1. Germline loops: CDR1 MNHNS, CDR2 SASEGT. J lost 2 bases, V lost 3 bases, and 1 base had no gene match. The CDR3 is made up of 14 amino acids. For the CDR3, the DNA is TGTGCCAGCAGTGACGGGACAGGCAATCAGCCCCAGCATTTT. It is translated as CASSDGTGNQPQHF.

This clone has just one count. The chain employs TRBV18 and TRBJ2-1; 7 nucleotides line up with TRBD2. The CDR3 has 13 amino acids. CDR1 is KGHSH, CDR2 LQKENI, per germline. The trim removed 5 bases at V and 5 bases at J, leaving 3 bases unmatched. The CDR3 here is CASSNRGDNEQFF. The DNA of the CDR3 is TGTGCCAGCTCAAACCGGGGGGACAATGAGCAGTTCTTC. Full variable domain (remainder filled in from reference TRBV18 and TRBJ2-1): NAGVMQNPRHLVRRRGQEARLRCSPMKGHSHVYWYRQLPEEGLKFMVYLQKENIIDESGMPKERFSAEFPKEGPSILRIQQVVRGDSAAYFCASSNRGDNEQFFGPGTRLTVL.

The genes are TRBV29-1 and TRBJ1-2, with TRBD1 matching 9 bases. The germline V gene has CDR1 SQVTM and CDR2 ANQGSEA. The CDR3 has 11 amino acids. Losses at the gene ends were 6 bases for V and 8 bases for J; bases not matched to a gene: 4. CDR3 bases: TGCAGCGTAGGAGACAGGGGGGGCTACACCTTC. This codes for CSVGDRGGYTF.

The sample holds one count of this clone. This chain connects TRBV4-1 to TRBJ2-7; no reliable D call. Trimming shortened V by 1 base and J by 0 bases, and 19 bases separated the two germline ends. The length of the CDR3 is 18 residues. The germline V gene has CDR1 MGHRA and CDR2 YSYEKL. The chain's CDR3 is CASSQGSRFGVPSYEQYF. In nucleotides, the CDR3 is TGCGCCAGCAGCCAAGGTAGTCGTTTCGGAGTCCCCTCCTACGAGCAGTACTTC.

J is TRBJ2-7 and V is TRBV6-5; a possible D gene is TRBD2 (5 bases). V lost 1 base and J lost 4, with 14 bases in between. Germline V gene data show CDR1 as MNHEY and CDR2 as SVGAGI. The CDR3 is 15 amino acids. CDR3 sequence reads: CASSYFGVELYEQYF. The CDR3 region has the DNA TGTGCCAGCAGTTACTTCGGGGTTGAGCTGTACGAGCAGTACTTC.

This clone was seen a few times. The genes are TRBV5-5 and TRBJ2-7, with 7 bases lining up with TRBD2. CDR1 and CDR2 from the germline V gene are SGHKS and YYEKEE (reference sequence). This CDR3 contains 18 residues. J gave up 1 base and V 4 bases, and 17 bases lay outside the gene matches. CDR3 region: CASSRGGAGDDFSYEQYF. The CDR3 DNA is TGTGCCAGCAGCCGGGGAGGTGCGGGGGACGATTTTTCCTACGAGCAGTACTTC. The full variable domain, rest sourced from reference TRBV5-5 and TRBJ2-7, is DAGVTQSPTHLIKTRGQQVTLRCSPISGHKSVSWYQQVLGQGPQFIFQYYEKEERGRGNFPDRFSARQFPNYSSELNVNALLLGDSALYLCASSRGGAGDDFSYEQYFGPGTRLTVT.

V usage is TRBV28 and J usage is TRBJ2-1, with TRBD1 matching over 9 bases. The V gene's germline CDR1 is MDHEN and CDR2 SYDVKM. The J segment lost 7 bases and the V segment lost 5 bases, leaving 6 bases of the junction unmatched. This CDR3 is built from 14 residues. CDR3 sequence (DNA): TGTGCCAGCAGTCCCTTACAGGGGGCGAATGAGCAGTTCTTC. Protein: CASSPLQGANEQFF.

The V call is TRBV7-9, the J call TRBJ2-7; D is ambiguous. The ends were cut back, 0 bases at V and 0 bases at J, with 18 bases in the middle. Germline V gene data show CDR1 as SEHNR and CDR2 as FQNEAQ (reference sequence). The CDR3 extends over 18 amino acids. The CDR3 DNA is TGTGCCAGCAGCTTAGCGGTTAGACCAACCCTAGGCTCCTACGAGCAGTACTTC. It is translated as CASSLAVRPTLGSYEQYF.

The chain couples TRBV24-1 to TRBJ2-1; TRBD1 agrees at 8 bases. The germline CDR1 and CDR2 sequences are KGHDR and SFDVKD. V shed 10 bases and J 3 bases; nucleotides not matched to a gene: 4. The CDR3 is 13 amino acids. CDR3 residues: CATQGVGYNEQFF. CDR3 nucleotide sequence: TGTGCCACACAGGGGGTGGGCTACAATGAGCAGTTCTTC.

The chain recombines TRBV5-1 with TRBJ2-1; D call uncertain. The V gene's germline CDR1 is SGHRS and CDR2 YFSETQ. The length of the CDR3 is 13 residues. V lost 1 base and J 5 bases, leaving 7 bases between the germline ends. The CDR3 is CASSLYTNNEQFF. DNA of the CDR3: TGCGCCAGCAGCTTGTACACCAACAATGAGCAGTTCTTC. Full variable domain (missing parts from reference TRBV5-1 and TRBJ2-1): KAGVTQTPRYLIKTRGQQVTLSCSPISGHRSVSWYQQTPGQGLQFLFEYFSETQRNKGNFPGRFSGRQFSNSRSEMNVSTLELGDSALYLCASSLYTNNEQFFGPGTRLTVL.

V is TRBV30 and J is TRBJ2-5, with TRBD2 identical over 16 bases. This CDR3 spans 16 amino acids. Germline CDR1 is GTSNPN and CDR2 is SVGIG (reference sequence). Trimming cost V 2 bases and J 5 bases; bases outside gene matches: 5. The CDR3: CAWSTGLAGGQETQYF. Written as DNA, the CDR3 is TGTGCCTGGAGTACGGGACTAGCGGGAGGGCAGGAGACCCAGTACTTC.

This rearrangement joins TRBV28 to TRBJ2-2; TRBD2 is a possible D gene (5 bases). Germline values: CDR1 MDHEN, CDR2 SYDVKM. The CDR3 sequence is 15 residues long. V shed 7 bases and J shed 1 base, with 13 bases lying between them. This CDR3 reads CASTPRLLNTGELFF. In nucleotides, the CDR3 is TGTGCCAGCACCCCGAGACTACTGAACACCGGGGAGCTGTTTTTT.

This clone was seen a single time. The CDR3 DNA sequence: TGCAGCGCTGCGGACAATAACTATGGCTACACCTTC. Its protein product is CSAADNNYGYTF. The chain combines TRBV29-1 with TRBJ1-2, with a tentative D call TRBD1 (5 bases). The CDR3 extends over 12 amino acids. V was pared by 7 bases and J by 1 base, with 10 bases between. Germline lookup yields CDR1 SQVTM and CDR2 ANQGSEA.

The V call is TRBV12-3 or TRBV12-4, the J call TRBJ2-1, with D tentatively TRBD2 (5 bases). This CDR3 comprises 11 residues. V was cut by 4 bases and J by 11 bases, with 9 bases left in between. The CDR3: CASSSGNKQFF. The CDR3 DNA reads TGTGCCAGCAGTTCGGGGAATAAGCAGTTCTTC.

The rearrangement uses TRBV19 and TRBJ1-3; no firm D call. From germline, CDR1 is LNHDA and CDR2 SQIVND (reference sequence). The CDR3 consists of 14 residues. CDR3 loop: CDRSQAVIGNTIYF. The CDR3 DNA follows: TGTGACCGCAGCCAGGCCGTCATTGGAAACACCATATATTTT. The full variable domain, in which reference TRBV19 and TRBJ1-3 provide the parts outside the CDR3, is DGGITQSPKYLFRKEGQNVTLSCEQNLNHDAMYWYRQDPGQGLRLIYYSQIVNDFQKGDIAEGYSVSREKKESFPLTVTSAQKNPTAFYLCDRSQAVIGNTIYFGEGSWLTVV.

The V and J genes are TRBV7-9 and TRBJ2-2, with TRBD1 matching over 9 bases. The CDR3 is 15 residues long. The germline V gene has CDR1 SEHNR and CDR2 FQNEAQ (reference sequence). J was trimmed by 6 bases and V by 6 bases; bases with no gene match: 8. The CDR3 bases are TGTGCCAGCAGTAACCGGACAGGGGCCGCCGGGGAGCTGTTTTTT. Encoded protein: CASSNRTGAAGELFF.